This T cell receptor beta chain was obtained from a study of CD8 T cells in ankylosing spondylitis. Study-level results: For ankylosing spondylitis blood, a TCR beta motif of about eight highly homologous variants appeared characteristic. Disease-linked clones were reportedly significantly enriched in matched ankylosing spondylitis synovial fluid.

One entry per CDR3 protein results from TCRdb running MiXCR on the 5' RACE reads. Counted here are around 230,000 distinct CDR3 sequences, roughly 8.2% occurring once; the ten biggest clones make up 4% to 5%. This CDR3 is built from 15 residues. Per germline, CDR1 DFQATT and CDR2 SNEGSKA (reference sequence). Trimming stripped 5 bases from V and 1 base from J, with 15 bases between. This clonotype was observed at least ten times. Its matching antigen is unknown. The V and J genes are TRBV20-1 and TRBJ2-1, with D possibly TRBD1 on 5 matching bases. The receptor was isolated from a female donor with ankylosing spondylitis or in good health (not recorded which). Material for sequencing was blood, either unsorted or a sorted T cell fraction (not recorded which). Here the CDR3 DNA reads TGCAGTGCTCTCCGGGCCAGGGCTTCCTACAATGAGCAGTTCTTC. Its translation: CSALRARASYNEQFF.